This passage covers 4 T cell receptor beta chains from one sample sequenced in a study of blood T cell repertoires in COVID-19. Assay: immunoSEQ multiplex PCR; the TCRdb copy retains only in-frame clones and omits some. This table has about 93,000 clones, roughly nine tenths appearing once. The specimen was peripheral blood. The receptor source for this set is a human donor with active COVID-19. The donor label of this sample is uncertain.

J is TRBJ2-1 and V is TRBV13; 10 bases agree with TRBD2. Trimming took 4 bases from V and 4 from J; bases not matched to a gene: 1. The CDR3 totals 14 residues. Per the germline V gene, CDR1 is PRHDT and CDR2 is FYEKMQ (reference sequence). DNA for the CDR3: TGTGCCAGCAGCTGGACTAGCGGTTACAATGAGCAGTTCTTC. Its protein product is CASSWTSGYNEQFF.

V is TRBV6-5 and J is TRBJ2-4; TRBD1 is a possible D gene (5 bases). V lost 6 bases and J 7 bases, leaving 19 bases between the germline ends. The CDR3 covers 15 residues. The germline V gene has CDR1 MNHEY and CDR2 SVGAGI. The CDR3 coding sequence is TGTGCCAGCAGGAGAGACGTAGGGGCAAGGAACATTCAGTACTTC. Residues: CASRRDVGARNIQYF.

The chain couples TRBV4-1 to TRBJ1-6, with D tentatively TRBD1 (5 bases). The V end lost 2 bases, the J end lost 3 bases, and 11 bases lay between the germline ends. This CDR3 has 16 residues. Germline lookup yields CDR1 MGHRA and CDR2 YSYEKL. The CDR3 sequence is CASSQHGGDYNSPLHF. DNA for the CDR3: TGCGCCAGCAGCCAACACGGAGGGGACTATAATTCACCCCTCCACTTT.

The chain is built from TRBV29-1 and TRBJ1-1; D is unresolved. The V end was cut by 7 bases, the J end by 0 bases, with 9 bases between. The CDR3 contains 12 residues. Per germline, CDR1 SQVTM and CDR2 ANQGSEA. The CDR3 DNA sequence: TGCAGCGCTGCCAACTTGAACACTGAAGCTTTCTTT. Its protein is CSAANLNTEAFF. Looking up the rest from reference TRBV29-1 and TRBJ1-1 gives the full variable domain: SAVISQKPSRDICQRGTSLTIQCQVDSQVTMMFWYRQQPGQSLTLIATANQGSEATYESGFVIDKFPISRPNLTFSTLTVSNMSPEDSSIYLCSAANLNTEAFFGQGTRLTVV.